This T cell receptor (beta chain) was retrieved from a study of blood T cell repertoires in COVID-19. On the study more broadly: COVID-19 samples from acute and convalescent phases originated in the United States, Italy and Spain.

Authors' data handling: Reference gene primers were amplified, and this amplification served to estimate nucleated cell counts. Sequencing was performed with immunoSEQ multiplex PCR; in TCRdb, only in-frame clones are kept and a portion is missing. V and J calls and clone size are as listed in that table; D and trimming were resolved from the DNA. The sample has fewer than 450,000 clones, 70% to 90% seen once; the top ten hold roughly 2%. The CDR3 sequence is 15 residues long. Germline values: CDR1 MNHEY, CDR2 SVGAGI. V was cut by 6 bases and J by 1 base, with 13 bases left in between. The age range of participants was about 18 to 100 years, with residence in about two dozen US areas. Clinical histories supplied by participants themselves formed the basis of cohort assignment.

The TCR was taken from a woman aged 40 to 50 with acute COVID-19. The sample consisted of PBMCs or T cells enriched from blood (not recorded which). The chain is built from TRBV6-5 and TRBJ2-1; perhaps TRBD1 as D (5 bases). Here the CDR3 reads CASRTTGISYNEQFF. CDR3 bases: TGTGCCAGCAGAACAACAGGAATTTCCTACAATGAGCAGTTCTTC.